This is a list of T cell receptor beta chains from one sample in a study of blood T cells in healthy people across ages. TCRdb passed the 5' RACE reads through MiXCR, listing each CDR3 protein once. The repertoire holds around 1.5 million distinct CDR3 sequences, with about 43% as singletons. Sequences were obtained from blood. These receptors all come from a woman between 18 and 29 years old in good health. Both conserved end residues are part of each CDR3. D genes are given only for firm matches. A row's size may be missing; if present it is once, few, many or a size class.

cdr3_nt,cdr3_aa,j_call,v_call,clone_size,d_call
TGTGCCAGCAGCCAAGGGACTGCGGGCACTGAAGCTTTCTTT,CASSQGTAGTEAFF,TRBJ1-1,TRBV14,.,.
TGTGCCAGCAGGGGAGAAGACAATGAGCAGTTCTTC,CASRGEDNEQFF,TRBJ2-1,TRBV2,few,.
TGTGCCAGCAGTGTGGCGGACAGGGAATTTTACGAGCAGTACTTC,CASSVADREFYEQYF,TRBJ2-7,TRBV6-1,few,TRBD1
TGCGCCAGCAGCTTGTCCGGGAAAGAGACCCAGTACTTC,CASSLSGKETQYF,TRBJ2-5,TRBV12-3/TRBV12-4,many,.
TGTGCCAGCACCCCAAAGGTTGGCGGGGGGTATTCAGATACGCAGTATTTT,CASTPKVGGGYSDTQYF,TRBJ2-3,TRBV7-6,.,TRBD2
TGTGCCAGCAGAAGGACAGGGACTCACGAGCAGTACTTC,CASRRTGTHEQYF,TRBJ2-7,TRBV2,.,TRBD1
TGTGCCAGCAGCAAAGGGGGGCCGGCCAAACTTAATCTCCAAGAGACCCAGTACTTC,CASSKGGPAKLNLQETQYF,TRBJ2-5,TRBV21-1,.,.
TGTGCCAGCGGTACCACCGGGGAGCTGTTTTTT,CASGTTGELFF,TRBJ2-2,TRBV27,.,.
TGTGCCAGCAGCGTAGATCTAGGGAATTCTCGCGAGCAGTACTTC,CASSVDLGNSREQYF,TRBJ2-7,TRBV9,.,.
TGTGCCAGCAGCCAAGACAACAGGGAGCAGTACTTC,CASSQDNREQYF,TRBJ2-5,TRBV3-1,few,.
TGCAGTGCTAGCGGGCGGGCCGCCAAGGGCACAGATACGCAGTATTTT,CSASGRAAKGTDTQYF,TRBJ2-3,TRBV20-1,.,.
TGTGCCAGCAGCCTACGACAGGGGGCGGACGAGACCCAGTACTTC,CASSLRQGADETQYF,TRBJ2-5,TRBV3-1,few,TRBD1
TGTGCCATCAGCCTCGGGACTAGCAATGAGCAGTTCTTC,CAISLGTSNEQFF,TRBJ2-1,TRBV10-3,.,TRBD2
TGTGCCAGTTCACTAGCGGGTCAGCCCACAGATACGCAGTATTTT,CASSLAGQPTDTQYF,TRBJ2-3,TRBV3-1,.,TRBD2
TGTGCCAGCCGTCCAGGGAGCTCTGGAAACACCATATATTTT,CASRPGSSGNTIYF,TRBJ1-3,TRBV27,.,.
TGCGCCAGCAGCCAACAGACAGGGACCCAAGAGACCCAGTACTTC,CASSQQTGTQETQYF,TRBJ2-5,TRBV4-1,.,TRBD1
TGCGCCAGCAGCCAAACGAGGGCGGATCGAGAGCAGTACTTC,CASSQTRADREQYF,TRBJ2-7,TRBV4-1,few,.
TGTGCCATCAGTGGGGGACCCAACTACGAGCAGTACTTC,CAISGGPNYEQYF,TRBJ2-7,TRBV10-3,few,.
TGTGCCAGCAGCCACACTAGCGAACGGGGACGGGGGAGCGGCGATACGCAGTATTTT,CASSHTSERGRGSGDTQYF,TRBJ2-3,TRBV6-2/TRBV6-3,.,TRBD2
TGCAGTGCCGGAACTGAGAGGGGTCAGCCCCAGCATTTT,CSAGTERGQPQHF,TRBJ1-5,TRBV20-1,few,.
TGTGCCAGCAGTTTACGGGACAGGGGGTGCCTCTATAGCAATCAGCCCCAGCATTTT,CASSLRDRGCLYSNQPQHF,TRBJ1-5,TRBV27,few,TRBD1
TGCAGTGCTAACGTAGGGGAAGATACGCAGTATTTT,CSANVGEDTQYF,TRBJ2-3,TRBV20-1,.,.
TGTGCCAGCACCCGAGGTGTACTAGCGGGAGGTAACCAAGAGACCCAGTACTTC,CASTRGVLAGGNQETQYF,TRBJ2-5,TRBV6-1,.,TRBD2
TGCAGTGCTAGTTTAAGCGGGAGCTCCTACAATGAGCAGTTCTTC,CSASLSGSSYNEQFF,TRBJ2-1,TRBV20-1,once,TRBD2
TGTGCCAGCAGTTACTCGATGGGCGAAGCTTTCTTT,CASSYSMGEAFF,TRBJ1-1,TRBV6-6,.,.
TGTGCCAGCAGTCGCGGGACAGGAGGAGATACGCAGTATTTT,CASSRGTGGDTQYF,TRBJ2-3,TRBV6-5,.,TRBD1